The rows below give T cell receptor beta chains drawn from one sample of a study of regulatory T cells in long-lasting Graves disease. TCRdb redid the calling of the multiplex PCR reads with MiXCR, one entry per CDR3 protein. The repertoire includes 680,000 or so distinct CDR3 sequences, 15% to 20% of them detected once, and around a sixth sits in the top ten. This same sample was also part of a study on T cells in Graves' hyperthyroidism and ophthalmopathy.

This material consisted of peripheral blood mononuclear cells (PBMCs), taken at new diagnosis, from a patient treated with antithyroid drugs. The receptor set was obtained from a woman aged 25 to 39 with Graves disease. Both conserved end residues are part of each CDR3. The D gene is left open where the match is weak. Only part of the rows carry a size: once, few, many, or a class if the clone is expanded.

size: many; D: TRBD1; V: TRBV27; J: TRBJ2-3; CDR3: CASYRQGKNTDTQYF; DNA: TGTGCCAGCTATCGACAGGGAAAGAACACAGATACGCAGTATTTT
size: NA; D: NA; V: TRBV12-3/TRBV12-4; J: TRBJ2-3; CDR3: CASTYIRDTQYF; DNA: TGTGCCAGCACCTACATTCGAGATACGCAGTATTTT
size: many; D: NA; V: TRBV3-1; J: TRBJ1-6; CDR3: CASSQRSPLHF; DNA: TGTGCCAGCAGCCAGCGATCACCCCTCCACTTT
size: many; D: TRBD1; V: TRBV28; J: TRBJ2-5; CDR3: CASSGTLNRGLQTQYF; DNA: TGTGCCAGCAGTGGAACCCTCAACAGGGGGCTACAGACCCAGTACTTC
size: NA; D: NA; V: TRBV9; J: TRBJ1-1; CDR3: CASSDKANRGILNTEAFF; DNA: TGTGCCAGCAGCGACAAAGCCAATCGGGGGATCTTGAACACTGAAGCTTTCTTT
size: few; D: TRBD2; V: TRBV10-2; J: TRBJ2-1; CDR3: CASAKGTGTSFYEQFF; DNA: TGCGCCAGCGCTAAAGGGACCGGGACTAGCTTCTATGAGCAGTTCTTC
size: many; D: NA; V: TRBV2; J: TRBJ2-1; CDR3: CASSEGERVILNEQFF; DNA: TGTGCCAGCAGTGAGGGGGAGCGGGTAATTCTCAATGAGCAGTTCTTC
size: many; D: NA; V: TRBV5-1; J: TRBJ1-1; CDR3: CASSSGQEAFF; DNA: TGCGCCAGCAGTTCCGGACAGGAAGCTTTCTTT
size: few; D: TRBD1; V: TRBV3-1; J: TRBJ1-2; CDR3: CASSPRTGGIAGYTF; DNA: TGTGCCAGCAGCCCGAGGACAGGGGGAATCGCTGGCTACACCTTC
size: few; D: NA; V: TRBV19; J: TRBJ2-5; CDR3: CASRFGLAEYF; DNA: TGTGCCAGTAGATTCGGACTGGCGGAGTACTTC
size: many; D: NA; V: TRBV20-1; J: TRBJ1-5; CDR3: CSAIETGPPNQPQHF; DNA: TGCAGTGCTATTGAGACAGGCCCCCCTAATCAGCCCCAGCATTTT
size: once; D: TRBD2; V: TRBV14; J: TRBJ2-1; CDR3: CASSLGLAGIYNEQFF; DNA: TGTGCCAGCAGCCTGGGACTAGCGGGGATCTACAATGAGCAGTTCTTC
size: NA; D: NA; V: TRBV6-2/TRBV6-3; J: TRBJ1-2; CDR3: CASTGGQDYGYTF; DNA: TGTGCCTCAACGGGGGGGCAGGACTATGGCTACACCTTC
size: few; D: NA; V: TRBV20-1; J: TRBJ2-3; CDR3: CSAAGGQPYDTQYF; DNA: TGCAGTGCTGCAGGGGGGCAGCCGTACGATACGCAGTATTTT
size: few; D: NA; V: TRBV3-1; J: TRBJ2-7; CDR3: CASSQVVYEQYF; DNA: TGTGCCAGCAGCCAAGTGGTCTACGAGCAGTACTTC
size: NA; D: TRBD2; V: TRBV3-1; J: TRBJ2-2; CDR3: CASSLNLGRDTGELFF; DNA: TGTGCCAGCAGCCTAAATCTAGGGAGGGACACCGGGGAGCTGTTTTTT
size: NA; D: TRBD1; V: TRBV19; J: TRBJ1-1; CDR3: CATASQGAATEAFF; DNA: TGTGCCACCGCTTCACAGGGGGCAGCGACTGAAGCTTTCTTT
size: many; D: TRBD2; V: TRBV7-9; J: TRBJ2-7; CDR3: CASSFLRGDHEQYF; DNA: TGTGCCAGCAGCTTCCTACGGGGGGACCACGAGCAGTACTTC
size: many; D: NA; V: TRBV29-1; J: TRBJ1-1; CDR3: CSVELNTEAFF; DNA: TGCAGCGTTGAGCTTAACACTGAAGCTTTCTTT
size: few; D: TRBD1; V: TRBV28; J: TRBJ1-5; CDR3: CASSLAGTGGGNQPQHF; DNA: TGTGCCAGCAGTTTGGCGGGAACAGGGGGCGGCAATCAGCCCCAGCATTTT
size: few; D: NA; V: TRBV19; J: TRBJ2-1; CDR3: CASSKGAYNEQFF; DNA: TGTGCCAGTAGTAAGGGAGCCTACAATGAGCAGTTCTTC
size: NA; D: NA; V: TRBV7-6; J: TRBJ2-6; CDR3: CASSFGPTTSSGANVLTF; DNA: TGTGCCAGCAGCTTTGGGCCGACAACCTCCTCTGGGGCCAACGTCCTGACTTTC
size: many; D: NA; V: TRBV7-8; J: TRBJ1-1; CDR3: CASKGGMNTEAFF; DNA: TGTGCCAGCAAAGGGGGAATGAACACTGAAGCTTTCTTT
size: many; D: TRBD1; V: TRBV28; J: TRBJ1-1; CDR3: CASSPGAGGTEAFF; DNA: TGTGCCAGCAGCCCCGGGGCAGGGGGGACTGAAGCTTTCTTT
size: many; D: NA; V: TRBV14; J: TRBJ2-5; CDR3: CASSQAGRVGETQYF; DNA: TGTGCCAGCAGCCAAGCAGGACGGGTCGGGGAGACCCAGTACTTC
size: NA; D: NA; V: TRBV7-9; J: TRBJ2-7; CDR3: CASSRGTLSEQYF; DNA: TGTGCCAGCAGCCGCGGGACTTTATCCGAGCAGTACTTC
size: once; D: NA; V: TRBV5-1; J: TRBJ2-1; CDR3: CASSLVIKNEQFF; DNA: TGCGCCAGCAGCTTGGTTATCAAAAATGAGCAGTTCTTC
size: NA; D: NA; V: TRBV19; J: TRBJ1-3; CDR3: CASSPGHGSGNTIYF; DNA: TGTGCCAGTAGTCCCGGACACGGGTCTGGAAACACCATATATTTT
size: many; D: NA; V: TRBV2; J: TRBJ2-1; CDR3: CASKGGLVGLHEQFF; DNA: TGTGCCAGCAAAGGCGGCCTAGTCGGGCTGCATGAGCAGTTCTTC
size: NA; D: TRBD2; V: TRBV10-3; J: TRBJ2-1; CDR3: CAISDPSSGLVSYNEQFF; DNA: TGTGCCATCAGTGACCCGTCCTCGGGACTAGTGTCCTACAATGAGCAGTTCTTC
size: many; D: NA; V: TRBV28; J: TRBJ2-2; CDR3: CASSQPTGELFF; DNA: TGTGCCAGCAGCCAACCCACCGGGGAGCTGTTTTTT
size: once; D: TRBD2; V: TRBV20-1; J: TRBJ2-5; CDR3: CSASKVAGAETQYF; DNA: TGCAGTGCTAGTAAGGTAGCGGGAGCGGAGACCCAGTACTTC
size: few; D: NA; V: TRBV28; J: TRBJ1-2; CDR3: CASRTGGGVGYTF; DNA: TGTGCCAGCAGAACGGGGGGGGGGGTAGGCTACACCTTC
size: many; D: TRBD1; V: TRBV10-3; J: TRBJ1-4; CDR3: CAISEQQGGNEKLFF; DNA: TGTGCCATCAGTGAGCAGCAGGGGGGTAATGAAAAACTGTTTTTT